The 27 T cell receptor beta chains given below trace back to one sample, sequenced in a study of PD-1 blockade in mismatch repair-deficient tumors (dated by TCRdb to the late 2010s). The library was generated by the immunoSEQ multiplex PCR assay. TCRdb re-hosts the immuneACCESS table, in-frame sequences only. Its copies lack some clones; in the studies checked, an unresolved V gene accounts for under half of them, and the cause for the rest is not known. This sample has 120,000 or so clones in its table, and around 87% of those were observed once. Approximately 13% of the sample is in the top ten clones. The sample was peripheral blood, taken 44 weeks after starting pembrolizumab. The receptor set was obtained from an adult with mismatch repair-deficient cancer.

A single count supports this clone. The chain carries TRBV6-6 and TRBJ2-7; 7 bases align to TRBD1. The CDR3 contains 14 residues. The trim removed 0 bases at V and 3 bases at J, leaving 2 bases unmatched. Germline V gives CDR1 MNHNY, CDR2 SVGAGI (reference sequence). CDR3 bases: TGTGCCAGCAGTTACTCACGGGACAGCTACGAGCAGTACTTC. Translation: CASSYSRDSYEQYF.

The chain combines TRBV27 with TRBJ2-7; the D is unclear. Germline lookup yields CDR1 MNHEY and CDR2 SMNVEV (reference sequence). Trimming took 1 base from V and 2 from J, leaving 9 bases between them. This CDR3 comprises 14 residues. DNA of the CDR3: TGTGCCAGCAGTTTATTTGGCAGTACCTACGAGCAGTACTTC. The encoded protein is CASSLFGSTYEQYF.

J is TRBJ2-1 and V is TRBV10-1; possibly TRBD2 for D (7 bases). The CDR3 contains 15 residues. V shed 5 bases and J shed 4 bases, with 15 bases lying between them. Germline V CDR1 and CDR2: WNHNN, SYGVQD (reference sequence). CDR3 nucleotide sequence: TGCGCCAGCAGTCCTAGCGGAAGGGGGTACAATGAGCAGTTCTTC. This codes for CASSPSGRGYNEQFF.

This clone has a handful of counts. The chain is built from TRBV27 and TRBJ1-4; D is ambiguous. The CDR3 consists of 13 residues. Trimming cost V 6 bases and J 8 bases, with 13 bases left between them. Germline assignment: CDR1 MNHEY and CDR2 SMNVEV (reference sequence). This CDR3 is CASSLVPDEKLFF. The CDR3 DNA follows: TGTGCCAGCAGCTTAGTGCCAGACGAAAAACTGTTTTTT.

CDR3 sequence: CASSARNPTGAKLFF. The CDR3 nucleotides are TGTGCCAGCAGCGCCAGAAATCCGACAGGGGCAAAACTGTTTTTT. The V and J genes are TRBV14 and TRBJ1-4; 8 bases map to TRBD1. The CDR3 loop spans 15 amino acids. V gave up 5 bases and J gave up 10 bases; unmatched junction bases: 12. Germline loops: CDR1 SGHDN, CDR2 FVKESK.

V usage is TRBV4-3 and J usage is TRBJ1-4; TRBD1 aligns across 7 bases. CDR3 length equals 15 residues. V was clipped by 4 bases and J by 4 bases; unmatched bases: 6. In germline, CDR1 is LGHNA, CDR2 YSLEER. DNA for the CDR3: TGCGCCAGCAGCCTTCTGGGACAGCTTAATGAAAAACTGTTTTTT. It yields the protein CASSLLGQLNEKLFF.

DNA of the CDR3: TGTGCCAGCGAGGACCAGGGACGGACTGGAAACACCATATATTTT. This sequence encodes CASEDQGRTGNTIYF. The rearrangement joins TRBV19 to TRBJ1-3; TRBD1 is a possible D gene (5 bases). Between the trimmed V and J ends, which lost 9 bases and 2 bases, there was a span of 17 bases. The CDR3 runs 15 residues. CDR1 and CDR2 from the germline V gene are LNHDA and SQIVND (reference sequence).

The chain joins TRBV6-6 to TRBJ1-1; maybe TRBD1 (6 bases). The germline V and J ends were trimmed by 5 bases and 1 base, with 17 bases remaining between them. The length of the CDR3 is 16 residues. The V gene's germline CDR1 is MNHNY and CDR2 SVGAGI (reference sequence). Here the CDR3 reads CASSQQGFYSNTEAFF. CDR3 coding DNA: TGTGCCAGCAGTCAACAGGGATTTTATTCGAACACTGAAGCTTTCTTT.

The gene calls are TRBV29-1 and TRBJ1-1; D unclear. Trimming pared 5 bases from V and 1 base from J, leaving 11 bases between. Germline V lookup: CDR1 SQVTM, CDR2 ANQGSEA. The CDR3 is 13 residues long. CDR3 coding DNA: TGCAGCGTTATCCTCGAATCGAACACTGAAGCTTTCTTT. The encoded protein is CSVILESNTEAFF.

There are a few counts of this clone. As DNA, the CDR3 is TGTGCCAGCAGCTCCCCCAAGGGGGTGGGCACTGAAGCTTTCTTT. Translating gives CASSSPKGVGTEAFF. V gene TRBV5-5 combines with J gene TRBJ1-1; maybe TRBD1 (6 bases). The CDR3 runs to 15 residues. Looked up from germline, CDR1 is SGHKS and CDR2 is YYEKEE (reference sequence). V lost 3 bases, J lost 4 bases, and 16 bases lay in between.

This clone came up a few times. The rearrangement links TRBV4-2 to TRBJ2-7; D is possibly TRBD1 (6 bases). The V gene's germline CDR1 is LGHNA and CDR2 YNFKEQ. Trimming removed 1 base from V and 7 bases from J, with 8 bases in between. The CDR3 runs to 12 residues. The CDR3 sequence is CASSQGQGEQYF. CDR3 nucleotide sequence: TGTGCCAGCAGCCAAGGCCAGGGGGAGCAGTACTTC.

The chain uses TRBV5-6 and TRBJ1-2, with D tentatively TRBD1 (5 bases). The germline V gene encodes CDR1 SGHDT and CDR2 YYEEEE. The CDR3 loop spans 15 amino acids. V was pared by 7 bases and J by 0 bases, with 16 bases between. The DNA for the CDR3 is TGTGCCAGCGTTCAAGGGGCAGGGACTAACTATGGCTACACCTTC. The encoded protein is CASVQGAGTNYGYTF.

This clone was observed a handful of times. The chain uses TRBV4-1 and TRBJ1-5, with D uncertain. Germline V lookup: CDR1 MGHRA, CDR2 YSYEKL. V gave up 0 bases and J gave up 10 bases, with 13 bases separating them. The CDR3 loop spans 14 amino acids. CDR3 in DNA: TGCGCCAGCAGCCAAGATCCAACCGGTCGACCCCAGCATTTT. It yields the protein CASSQDPTGRPQHF.

The chain employs TRBV16 and TRBJ2-3, with a possible D match to TRBD2 (5 bases). This CDR3 comprises 15 residues. The V and J ends lost 4 bases and 2 bases respectively, with 13 bases between them. Germline-derived CDR1 and CDR2 are KGHSY and FQNENV. CDR3 bases: TGTGCCAGCAGCCCCCGGGAAGCTCCCACAGATACGCAGTATTTT. This codes for CASSPREAPTDTQYF. Combining the CDR3 with reference TRBV16 and TRBJ2-3 gives the whole variable domain GEEVAQTPKHLVRGEGQKAKLYCAPIKGHSYVFWYQQVLKNEFKFLISFQNENVFDETGMPKERFSAKCLPNSPCSLEIQATKLEDSAVYFCASSPREAPTDTQYFGPGTRLTVL.

The sample holds a few counts of this clone. J is TRBJ1-2 and V is TRBV14; D perhaps matches TRBD1 (6 bases). In germline, CDR1 is SGHDN, CDR2 FVKESK. This CDR3 is built from 12 residues. Trimming left V 4 bases short and J 5 bases short, with 8 bases between. CDR3 loop: CASSPRGYGYTF. The CDR3, as DNA: TGTGCCAGCAGCCCCAGGGGATATGGCTACACCTTC.

The chain couples TRBV4-1 to TRBJ1-3; possibly TRBD1 for D (6 bases). CDR1 and CDR2 from the germline V gene are MGHRA and YSYEKL. This CDR3 has 20 residues. The V end lost 4 bases, the J end lost 0 bases, and 25 bases lay between the germline ends. CDR3: CASSLILIRGSQSSGNTIYF. The CDR3 DNA sequence: TGCGCCAGCAGCCTTATTTTAATCAGGGGCTCCCAGAGCTCTGGAAACACCATATATTTT.

This chain connects TRBV4-3 to TRBJ1-2; no clear D. The CDR3 has 15 residues. In germline, CDR1 is LGHNA, CDR2 YSLEER. V was clipped by 0 bases and J by 0 bases, with 8 bases between them. Here the CDR3 DNA reads TGCGCCAGCAGCCAAGATAAGCCTTCTAACTATGGCTACACCTTC. Translating it yields CASSQDKPSNYGYTF.

V is TRBV5-1 and J is TRBJ1-2; 11 nucleotides match TRBD1. CDR3 length equals 15 residues. CDR1 is SGHRS and CDR2 is YFSETQ in the germline V gene. Trimming took 4 bases from V and 3 from J; bases not matched to a gene: 5. The CDR3: CASSPGDRGDYGYTF. The CDR3, as DNA: TGCGCCAGCAGCCCCGGGGACAGGGGGGACTATGGCTACACCTTC.

The V call is TRBV5-1, the J call TRBJ2-1; 12 bases are shared with TRBD2. CDR3 length equals 17 residues. J gave up 6 bases and V 0 bases, and 7 bases lay outside the gene matches. CDR1 SGHRS and CDR2 YFSETQ come from the germline V gene. In nucleotides, the CDR3 is TGCGCCAGCAGCTTGGCTCTAACTAGCGGGAGGACCAATGAGCAGTTCTTC. Its translation: CASSLALTSGRTNEQFF.

The chain links TRBV29-1 to TRBJ1-2; possibly TRBD1 for D (5 bases). The germline V gene has CDR1 SQVTM and CDR2 ANQGSEA. CDR3 length: 17 residues. V gave up 0 bases and J gave up 1 base, with 18 bases separating them. The CDR3 sequence is CSVEEPGHLRDNYGYTF. CDR3 nucleotide sequence: TGCAGCGTTGAAGAGCCCGGACACCTCCGAGATAACTATGGCTACACCTTC.

J is TRBJ1-3 and V is TRBV28, with no clear D. Trimming removed 3 bases from V and 0 bases from J, with 12 bases in between. The germline V gene encodes CDR1 MDHEN and CDR2 SYDVKM. The CDR3 spans 16 residues. CDR3 bases: TGTGCCAGCAGTTTGACCCTTGGAGGCTCTGGAAACACCATATATTTT. Encoded protein: CASSLTLGGSGNTIYF.

This sequence joins TRBV10-3 and TRBJ2-7; 8 nucleotides match TRBD1. J gave up 5 bases and V 6 bases, and 15 bases lay outside the gene matches. Germline CDR1 is ENHRY and CDR2 is SYGVKD. CDR3 length equals 16 residues. The CDR3 loop is CAIRRERTGTGDEQYF. CDR3 DNA sequence: TGTGCCATCAGGAGGGAAAGGACAGGGACTGGGGACGAGCAGTACTTC.

This chain uses TRBV28 with TRBJ2-2; a weak D match, TRBD1 (6 bases). The V end lost 3 bases, the J end lost 5 bases, and 10 bases lay between the germline ends. Germline CDR1 MDHEN, CDR2 SYDVKM. This CDR3 comprises 14 residues. The CDR3 spells CASSFGTRTGELFF. The CDR3 DNA follows: TGTGCCAGCAGTTTCGGGACACGAACCGGGGAGCTGTTTTTT.

This chain joins TRBV4-3 and TRBJ2-5; D is possibly TRBD1 (5 bases). CDR1 LGHNA and CDR2 YSLEER come from the germline V gene. This CDR3 has 14 amino acids. V lost 1 base to trimming and J lost 4 bases, with 10 bases between them. The chain's CDR3 is CASSQGQGRETQYF. CDR3 coding DNA: TGCGCCAGCAGCCAAGGGCAGGGTAGAGAGACCCAGTACTTC.

The CDR3 region has the DNA TGTGCCAGCAGCTCTTCACTAGTGGCCTTCGGTGATGAGCAGTTCTTC. Protein: CASSSSLVAFGDEQFF. The chain has TRBV9 and TRBJ2-1; D may be TRBD2 (5 bases). V was trimmed by 4 bases and J by 8 bases, leaving 22 bases between them. The CDR3 is 16 amino acids. Germline CDR1 SGDLS, CDR2 YYNGEE.

The chain recombines TRBV5-5 with TRBJ1-2, with 7 bases that match TRBD1. Germline loops: CDR1 SGHKS, CDR2 YYEKEE (reference sequence). Trimming cost V 0 bases and J 6 bases; bases outside gene matches: 8. The CDR3 extends over 15 amino acids. The CDR3 DNA reads as TGTGCCAGCAGCTTGGCTGAGGGGACAGTACATGGCTACACCTTC. It translates to CASSLAEGTVHGYTF.

The CDR3 spells CASSGGQTYEQYF. In DNA form, the CDR3 reads TGCGCCAGCAGCGGAGGACAGACCTACGAGCAGTACTTC. The gene calls are TRBV5-1 and TRBJ2-7; D is possibly TRBD1 (6 bases). CDR3 length equals 13 residues. Germline CDR1 SGHRS, CDR2 YFSETQ. Between the trimmed V and J ends, which lost 4 bases and 2 bases, there was a span of 10 bases.